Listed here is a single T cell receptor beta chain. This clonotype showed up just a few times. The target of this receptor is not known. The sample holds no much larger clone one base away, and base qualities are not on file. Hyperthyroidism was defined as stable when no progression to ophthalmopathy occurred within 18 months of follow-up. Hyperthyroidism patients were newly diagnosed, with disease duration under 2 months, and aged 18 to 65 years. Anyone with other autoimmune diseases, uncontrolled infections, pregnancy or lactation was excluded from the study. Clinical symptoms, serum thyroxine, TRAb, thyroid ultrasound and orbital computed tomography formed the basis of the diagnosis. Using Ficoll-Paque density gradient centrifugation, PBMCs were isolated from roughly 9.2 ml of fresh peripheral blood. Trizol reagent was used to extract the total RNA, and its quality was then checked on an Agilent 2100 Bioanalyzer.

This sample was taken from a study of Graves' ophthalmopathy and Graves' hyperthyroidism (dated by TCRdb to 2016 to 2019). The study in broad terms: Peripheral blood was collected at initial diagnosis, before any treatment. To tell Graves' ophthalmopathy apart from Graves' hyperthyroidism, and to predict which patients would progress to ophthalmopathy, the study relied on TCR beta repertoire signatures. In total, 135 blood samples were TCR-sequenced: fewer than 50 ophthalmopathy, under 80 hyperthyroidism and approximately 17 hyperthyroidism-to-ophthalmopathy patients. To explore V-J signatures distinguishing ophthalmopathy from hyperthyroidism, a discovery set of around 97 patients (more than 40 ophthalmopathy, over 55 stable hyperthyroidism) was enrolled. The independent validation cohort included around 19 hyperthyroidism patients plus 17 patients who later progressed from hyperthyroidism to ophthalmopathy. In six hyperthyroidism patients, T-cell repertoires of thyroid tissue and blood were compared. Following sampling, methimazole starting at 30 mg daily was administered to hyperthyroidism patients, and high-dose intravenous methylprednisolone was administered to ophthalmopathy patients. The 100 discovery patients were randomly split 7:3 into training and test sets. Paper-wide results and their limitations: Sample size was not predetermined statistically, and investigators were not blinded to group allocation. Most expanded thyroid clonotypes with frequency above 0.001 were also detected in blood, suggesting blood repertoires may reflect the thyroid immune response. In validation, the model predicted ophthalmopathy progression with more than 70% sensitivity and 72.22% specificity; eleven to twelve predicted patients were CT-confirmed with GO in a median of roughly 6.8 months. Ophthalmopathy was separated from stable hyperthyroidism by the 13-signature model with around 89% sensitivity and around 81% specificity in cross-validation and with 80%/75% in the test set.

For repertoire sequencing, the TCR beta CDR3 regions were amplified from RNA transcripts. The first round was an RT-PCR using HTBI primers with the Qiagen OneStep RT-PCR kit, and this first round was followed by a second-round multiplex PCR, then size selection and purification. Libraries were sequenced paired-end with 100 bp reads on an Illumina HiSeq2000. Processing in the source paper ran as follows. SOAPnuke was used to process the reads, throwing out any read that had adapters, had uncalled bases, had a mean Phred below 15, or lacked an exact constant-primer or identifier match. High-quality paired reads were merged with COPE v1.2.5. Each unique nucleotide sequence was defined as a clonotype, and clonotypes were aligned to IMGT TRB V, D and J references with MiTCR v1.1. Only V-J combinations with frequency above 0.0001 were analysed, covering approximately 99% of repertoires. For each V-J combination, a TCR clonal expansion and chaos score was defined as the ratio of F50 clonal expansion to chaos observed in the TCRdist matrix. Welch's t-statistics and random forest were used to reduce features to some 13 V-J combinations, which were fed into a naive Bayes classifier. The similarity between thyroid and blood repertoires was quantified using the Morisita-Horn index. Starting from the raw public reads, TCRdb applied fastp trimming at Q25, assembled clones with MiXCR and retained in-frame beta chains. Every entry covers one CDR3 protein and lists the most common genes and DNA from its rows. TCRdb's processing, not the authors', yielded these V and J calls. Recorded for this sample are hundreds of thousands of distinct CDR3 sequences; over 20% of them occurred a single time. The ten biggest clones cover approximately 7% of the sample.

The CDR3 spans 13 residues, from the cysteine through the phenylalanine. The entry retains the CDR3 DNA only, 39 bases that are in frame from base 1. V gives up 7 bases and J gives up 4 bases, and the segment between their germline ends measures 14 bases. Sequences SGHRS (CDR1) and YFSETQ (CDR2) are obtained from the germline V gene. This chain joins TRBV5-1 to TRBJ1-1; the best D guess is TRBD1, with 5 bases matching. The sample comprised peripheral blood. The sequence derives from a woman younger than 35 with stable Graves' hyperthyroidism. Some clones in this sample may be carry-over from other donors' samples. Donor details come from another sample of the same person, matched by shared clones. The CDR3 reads CASLGGGGTEAFF. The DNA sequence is TGCGCCAGCCTGGGGGGGGGAGGCACTGAAGCTTTCTTT.